This is a list of T cell receptor beta chains from one sample in a study of blood T cell repertoires in COVID-19. The assay was immunoSEQ multiplex PCR, and TCRdb's table has in-frame clones only and misses some. The data contain almost 250,000 clones, more than 75% of them singletons. The sample taken for sequencing was PBMCs or T cells enriched from blood (not recorded which). These receptors came from a woman aged 45-65 years who had recovered from COVID-19. The CDR3 runs from the conserved cysteine through the conserved F or W. The D gene is left open where the match is weak. Not all rows give a size; the values are once, few, many and, for expanded clones, a class.

TRBJ1-2	TRBV6-2/TRBV6-3	14	.	.	CASSGLRGIGGYTF	TGTGCCAGCAGTGGGTTGCGAGGGATCGGCGGCTACACCTTC
TRBJ2-2	TRBV4-2	17	TRBD2	.	CASSQGGAGVYTGELFF	TGTGCCAGCAGCCAAGGAGGAGCGGGAGTTTACACCGGGGAGCTGTTTTTT
TRBJ1-4	TRBV2	16	TRBD1	few	CASDRQGSSTNEKLFF	TGTGCCAGCGATCGACAGGGAAGTTCGACTAATGAAAAACTGTTTTTT
TRBJ2-1	TRBV11-1	15	TRBD2	.	CASNRGLAGYNEQFF	TGTGCCAGCAACCGCGGACTAGCGGGATACAATGAGCAGTTCTTC
TRBJ2-2	TRBV10-3	16	TRBD2	.	CAIMGDGTSGTGELFF	TGTGCCATCATGGGGGATGGGACTAGCGGAACCGGGGAGCTGTTTTTT
TRBJ2-1	TRBV28	18	TRBD2	many	CASSPPRRTSGRANEQFF	TGTGCCAGCAGTCCCCCCAGGAGGACTAGCGGGAGGGCCAATGAGCAGTTCTTC
TRBJ1-2	TRBV6-5	13	.	.	CAGRGGANYGYTF	TGTGCCGGACGGGGTGGAGCTAACTATGGCTACACCTTC
TRBJ2-7	TRBV2	16	.	.	CASSLGRAAGSYEQYF	TGTGCCAGCAGTTTAGGCCGGGCCGCAGGGTCCTACGAGCAGTACTTC
TRBJ2-1	TRBV6-5	14	.	.	CASSRGPYGDEQFF	TGTGCCAGCAGCCGGGGTCCTTACGGAGATGAGCAGTTCTTC
TRBJ2-7	TRBV19	14	TRBD2	.	CATYSLAGNYEQYF	TGTGCCACCTACTCGCTAGCGGGAAACTACGAGCAGTACTTC
TRBJ1-5	TRBV10-3	15	TRBD1	.	CATNQGQGGNQPQHF	TGTGCCACAAACCAGGGGCAGGGGGGCAATCAGCCCCAGCATTTT
TRBJ1-1	TRBV29-1	14	TRBD1	once	CSVRRGQGNTEAFF	TGCAGCGTCCGGCGGGGACAGGGAAACACTGAAGCTTTCTTT
TRBJ2-7	TRBV19	15	.	.	CASSIVRVGIYEQYF	TGTGCCAGTAGTATTGTCAGGGTTGGGATCTACGAGCAGTACTTC
TRBJ1-1	TRBV20-1	13	.	.	CSASRGALNEAFF	TGCAGTGCTAGTCGGGGGGCACTCAATGAAGCTTTCTTT
TRBJ2-7	TRBV5-1	15	TRBD2	.	CASSQASGSTYEQYF	TGCGCCAGCAGCCAGGCTAGCGGGAGTACCTACGAGCAGTACTTC
TRBJ2-1	TRBV28	16	TRBD1	.	CASSSKPGQKYNEQFF	TGTGCCAGCAGTTCCAAGCCGGGACAGAAATACAATGAGCAGTTCTTC
TRBJ2-2	TRBV27	17	TRBD1	.	CASSSDRAPRGTGELFF	TGTGCCAGCAGTTCAGACAGGGCTCCTCGGGGCACCGGGGAGCTGTTTTTT
TRBJ1-2	TRBV6-5	13	TRBD1	.	CASSSGGAYGYTF	TGTGCCAGCAGCTCAGGGGGCGCGTATGGCTACACCTTC
TRBJ2-1	TRBV11-2	16	.	.	CASSLDVAGYLEEQFF	TGTGCCAGCAGCTTAGATGTGGCAGGGTATCTGGAAGAGCAGTTCTTC
TRBJ2-7	TRBV5-6	15	TRBD2	.	CASRAAGESFYEQYF	TGTGCCAGCAGGGCTGCGGGGGAAAGCTTCTACGAGCAGTACTTC
TRBJ2-5	TRBV6-6	13	.	.	CASSNKEEETQYF	TGTGCCAGCAGTAACAAGGAGGAAGAGACCCAGTACTTC
TRBJ1-3	TRBV21-1	20	.	.	CASSKGEGSDPHLSGNTIYF	TGTGCCAGCAGCAAAGGCGAGGGATCTGATCCTCACCTATCTGGAAACACCATATATTTT
TRBJ2-7	TRBV7-9	16	TRBD1	.	CASTTSTGTVRYEQYF	TGTGCCAGCACTACCTCAACCGGGACAGTTAGATACGAGCAGTACTTC
TRBJ1-6	TRBV6-5	15	.	few	CASSYYSGDNSPLHF	TGTGCCAGCAGTTACTATTCCGGAGATAATTCACCCCTCCACTTT
TRBJ2-7	TRBV27	15	TRBD2	.	CASSFRTSGSGEQYF	TGTGCCAGCAGTTTCCGAACTAGCGGGAGCGGCGAGCAGTACTTC
TRBJ1-1	TRBV6-5	14	.	.	CASSYLRVGTEAFF	TGTGCCAGCAGTTACCTTCGGGTTGGCACTGAAGCTTTCTTT
TRBJ1-4	TRBV6-5	14	.	few	CASRPPGFGEKLFF	TGTGCCAGCAGGCCTCCAGGGTTTGGGGAAAAACTGTTTTTT
TRBJ2-7	TRBV15	16	TRBD2	.	CATSRERGIKDGQQYF	TGTGCCACCAGCAGAGAGCGGGGGATAAAAGATGGGCAGCAGTACTTC
TRBJ2-1	TRBV27	13	.	.	CASSLDRHNEQFF	TGTGCCAGCAGTTTAGACAGGCACAATGAGCAGTTCTTC
TRBJ2-7	TRBV28	14	TRBD2	.	CASRTSGYSYEQYF	TGTGCCAGCAGAACTAGCGGATACTCCTACGAGCAGTACTTC
TRBJ2-6	TRBV2	15	TRBD1	few	CASSEDRTGANVLTF	TGTGCCAGCAGTGAGGACAGGACTGGGGCCAACGTCCTGACTTTC
TRBJ1-1	TRBV9	13	.	.	CASSALPTERAFF	TGTGCCAGCAGCGCCTTACCGACAGAACGAGCTTTCTTT
TRBJ2-7	TRBV7-2	15	.	.	CASSLRRGQPYEQYF	TGTGCCAGCAGCCTTCGGAGAGGACAACCCTACGAGCAGTACTTC
TRBJ2-1	TRBV24-1	14	.	.	CATSDPRRGNEQFF	TGTGCCACCAGTGATCCAAGACGAGGCAATGAGCAGTTCTTC
TRBJ1-5	TRBV5-6	14	.	.	CASSLGGNGQPQHF	TGTGCCAGCAGCTTGGGCGGGAACGGTCAGCCCCAGCATTTT
TRBJ1-2	TRBV28	13	.	.	CASIPQPGYGYTF	TGTGCCAGCATCCCCCAACCGGGCTATGGCTACACCTTC